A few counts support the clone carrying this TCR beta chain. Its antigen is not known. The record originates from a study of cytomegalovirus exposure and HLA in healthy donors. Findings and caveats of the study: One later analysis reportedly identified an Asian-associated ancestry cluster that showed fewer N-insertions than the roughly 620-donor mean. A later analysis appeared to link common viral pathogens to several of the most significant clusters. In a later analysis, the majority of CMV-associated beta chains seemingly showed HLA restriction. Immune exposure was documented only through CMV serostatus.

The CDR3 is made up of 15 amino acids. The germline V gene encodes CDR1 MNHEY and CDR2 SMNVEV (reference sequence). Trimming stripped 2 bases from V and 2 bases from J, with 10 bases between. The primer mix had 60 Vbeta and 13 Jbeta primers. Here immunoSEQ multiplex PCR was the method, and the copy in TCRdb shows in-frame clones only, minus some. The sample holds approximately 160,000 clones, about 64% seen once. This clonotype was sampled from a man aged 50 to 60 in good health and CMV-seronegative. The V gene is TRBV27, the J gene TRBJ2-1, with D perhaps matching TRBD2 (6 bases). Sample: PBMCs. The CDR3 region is CASSLRREAYNEQFF. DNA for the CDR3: TGTGCCAGCAGTTTAAGGAGGGAAGCCTACAATGAGCAGTTCTTC.